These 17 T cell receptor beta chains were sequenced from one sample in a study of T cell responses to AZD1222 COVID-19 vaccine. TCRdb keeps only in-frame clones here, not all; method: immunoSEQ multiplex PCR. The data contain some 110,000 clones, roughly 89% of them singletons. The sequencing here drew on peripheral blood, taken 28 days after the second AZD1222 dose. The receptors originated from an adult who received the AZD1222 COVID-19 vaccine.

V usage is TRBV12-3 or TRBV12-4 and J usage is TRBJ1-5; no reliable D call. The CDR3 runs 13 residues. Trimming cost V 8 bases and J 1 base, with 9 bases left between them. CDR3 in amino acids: CASRRGSNQPQHF. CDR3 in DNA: TGTGCCAGCCGACGAGGGAGCAATCAGCCCCAGCATTTT.

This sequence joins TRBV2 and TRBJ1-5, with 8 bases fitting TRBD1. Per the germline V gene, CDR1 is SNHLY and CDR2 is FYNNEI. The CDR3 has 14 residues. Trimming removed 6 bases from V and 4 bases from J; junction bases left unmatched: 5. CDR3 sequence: CASSDDRGNQPQHF. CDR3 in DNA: TGTGCCAGCAGCGACGACAGGGGAAATCAGCCCCAGCATTTT.

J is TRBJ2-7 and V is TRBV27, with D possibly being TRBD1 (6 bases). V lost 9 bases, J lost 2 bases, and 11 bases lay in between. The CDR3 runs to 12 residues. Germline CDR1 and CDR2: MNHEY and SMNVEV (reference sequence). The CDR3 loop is CASVGQTYEQYF. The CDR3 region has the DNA TGTGCCAGTGTAGGACAGACCTACGAGCAGTACTTC.

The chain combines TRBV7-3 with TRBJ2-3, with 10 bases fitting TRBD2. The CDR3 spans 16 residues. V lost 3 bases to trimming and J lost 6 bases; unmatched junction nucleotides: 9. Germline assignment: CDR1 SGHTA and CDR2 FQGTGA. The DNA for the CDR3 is TGTGCCAGCAGCTTTAGAGGACTAGCGGCGGAGGATACGCAGTATTTT. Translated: CASSFRGLAAEDTQYF.

Here the CDR3 DNA reads TGTGCCAGCAGTACATTACAGGGGACCGCCGGGGAGCTGTTTTTT. It specifies CASSTLQGTAGELFF. J is TRBJ2-2 and V is TRBV2; 7 positions match TRBD1. V shed 5 bases and J 6 bases; nucleotides not matched to a gene: 9. This CDR3 is built from 15 residues. CDR1 SNHLY and CDR2 FYNNEI come from the germline V gene.

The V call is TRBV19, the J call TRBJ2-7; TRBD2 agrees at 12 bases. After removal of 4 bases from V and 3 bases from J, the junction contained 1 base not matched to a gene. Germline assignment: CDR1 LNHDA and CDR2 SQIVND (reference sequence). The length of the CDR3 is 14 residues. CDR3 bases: TGTGCCAGTAGTAGGACTAGCGGGAACTACGAGCAGTACTTC. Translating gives CASSRTSGNYEQYF.

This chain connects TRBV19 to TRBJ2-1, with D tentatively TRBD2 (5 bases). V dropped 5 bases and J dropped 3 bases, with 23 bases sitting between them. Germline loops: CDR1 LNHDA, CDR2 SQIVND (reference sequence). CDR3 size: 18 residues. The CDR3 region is CASSPQRRRIEDYNEQFF. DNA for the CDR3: TGTGCCAGTAGTCCCCAGCGGAGACGCATCGAGGACTACAATGAGCAGTTCTTC.

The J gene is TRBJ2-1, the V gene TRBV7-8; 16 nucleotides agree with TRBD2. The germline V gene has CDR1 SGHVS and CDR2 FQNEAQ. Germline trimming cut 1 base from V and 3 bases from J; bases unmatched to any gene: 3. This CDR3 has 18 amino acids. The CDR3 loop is CASSLGGLAGGGYNEQFF. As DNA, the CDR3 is TGTGCCAGCAGCTTAGGGGGACTAGCGGGAGGGGGCTACAATGAGCAGTTCTTC.

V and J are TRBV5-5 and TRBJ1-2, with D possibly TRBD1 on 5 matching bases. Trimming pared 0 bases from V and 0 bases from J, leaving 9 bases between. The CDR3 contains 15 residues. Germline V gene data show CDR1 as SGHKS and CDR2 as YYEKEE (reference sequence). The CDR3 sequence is CASSLGDGSNYGYTF. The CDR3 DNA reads TGTGCCAGCAGCTTGGGGGACGGCTCTAACTATGGCTACACCTTC.

CDR3 residues: CASEGRMNTEAFF. CDR3 bases: TGTGCCAGCGAAGGACGGATGAACACTGAAGCTTTCTTT. This chain uses TRBV2 with TRBJ1-1; D remains ambiguous. Germline values: CDR1 SNHLY, CDR2 FYNNEI. CDR3 length: 13 residues. Trimming cost V 8 bases and J 0 bases, with 10 bases left between them.

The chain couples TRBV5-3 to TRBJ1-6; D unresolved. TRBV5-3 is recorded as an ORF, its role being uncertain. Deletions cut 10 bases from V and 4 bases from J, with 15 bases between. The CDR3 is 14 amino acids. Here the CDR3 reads CAQSPTHYNSPLHF. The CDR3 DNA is TGTGCCCAGAGTCCTACTCATTATAATTCACCCCTCCACTTT.

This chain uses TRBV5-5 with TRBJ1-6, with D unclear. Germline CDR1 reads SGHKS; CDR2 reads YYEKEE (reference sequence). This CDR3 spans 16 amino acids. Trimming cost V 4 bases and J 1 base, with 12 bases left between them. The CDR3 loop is CASSAQAPSYNSPLHF. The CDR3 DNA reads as TGTGCCAGCAGCGCGCAGGCTCCTTCCTATAATTCACCCCTCCACTTT.

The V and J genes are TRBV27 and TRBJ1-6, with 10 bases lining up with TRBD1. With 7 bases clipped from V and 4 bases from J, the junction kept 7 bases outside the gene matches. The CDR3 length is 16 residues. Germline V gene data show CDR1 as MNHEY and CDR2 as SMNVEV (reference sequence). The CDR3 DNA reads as TGTGCCAGCAACCGACAGGGGGCTTCTTATAATTCACCCCTCCACTTT. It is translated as CASNRQGASYNSPLHF.

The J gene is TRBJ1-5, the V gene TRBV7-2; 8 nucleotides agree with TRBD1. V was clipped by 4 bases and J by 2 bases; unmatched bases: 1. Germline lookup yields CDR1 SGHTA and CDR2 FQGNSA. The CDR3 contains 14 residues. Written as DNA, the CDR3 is TGTGCCAGCAGCTCGGGACAGGGCAATCAGCCCCAGCATTTT. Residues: CASSSGQGNQPQHF.

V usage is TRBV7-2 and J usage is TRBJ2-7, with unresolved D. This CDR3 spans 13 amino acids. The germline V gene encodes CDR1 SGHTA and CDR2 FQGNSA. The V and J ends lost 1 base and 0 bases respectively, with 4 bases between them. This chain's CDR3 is CASSLENSYEQYF. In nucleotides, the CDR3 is TGTGCCAGCAGCTTAGAGAACTCCTACGAGCAGTACTTC.

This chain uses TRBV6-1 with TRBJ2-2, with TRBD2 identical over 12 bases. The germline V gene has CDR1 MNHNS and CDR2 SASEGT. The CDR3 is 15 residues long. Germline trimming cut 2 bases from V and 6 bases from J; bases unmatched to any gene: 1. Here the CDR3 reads CASSELAGGPGELFF. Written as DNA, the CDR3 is TGTGCCAGCAGTGAACTAGCGGGAGGGCCCGGGGAGCTGTTTTTT.

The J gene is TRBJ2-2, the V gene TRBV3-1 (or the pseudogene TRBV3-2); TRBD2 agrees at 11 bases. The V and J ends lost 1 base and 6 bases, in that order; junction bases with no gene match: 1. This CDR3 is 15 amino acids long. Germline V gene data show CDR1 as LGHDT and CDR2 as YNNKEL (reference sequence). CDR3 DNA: TGTGCCAGCAGCCAAGTGACTAGCGGGGCCGGGGAGCTGTTTTTT. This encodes CASSQVTSGAGELFF.